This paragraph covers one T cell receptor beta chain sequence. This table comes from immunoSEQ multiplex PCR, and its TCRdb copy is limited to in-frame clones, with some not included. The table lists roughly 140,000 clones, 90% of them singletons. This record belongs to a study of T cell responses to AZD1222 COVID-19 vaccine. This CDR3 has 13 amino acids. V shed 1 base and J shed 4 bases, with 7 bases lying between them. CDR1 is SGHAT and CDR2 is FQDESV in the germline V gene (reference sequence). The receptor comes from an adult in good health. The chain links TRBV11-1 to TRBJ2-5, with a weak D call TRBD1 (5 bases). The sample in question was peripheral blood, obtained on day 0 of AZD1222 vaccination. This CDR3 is CASSLEGLETQYF. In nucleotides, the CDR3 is TGTGCCAGCAGCTTAGAGGGGCTAGAGACCCAGTACTTC.